Following are 32 T cell receptor beta chains from one sample sequenced in a study of blood T cell repertoires in COVID-19. Generated by immunoSEQ multiplex PCR, the TCRdb table keeps only in-frame clones and is missing some. The profile shows 250,000 or so clones, 87% of them singletons. The sequencing sample was made of peripheral blood. Receptors originate from a man aged 18 to 30 with active or convalescent COVID-19.

This chain links TRBV12-3 or TRBV12-4 with TRBJ2-2; no firm D call. This CDR3 region has 13 residues. V shed 7 bases and J shed 6 bases, with 12 bases lying between them. CDR3 in amino acids: CASMSSYPGELFF. The CDR3 nucleotides are TGTGCCAGCATGAGTAGTTATCCCGGGGAGCTGTTTTTT.

The rearrangement links TRBV7-9 to TRBJ1-5; 7 bases fit TRBD1. Looked up from germline, CDR1 is SEHNR and CDR2 is FQNEAQ (reference sequence). This CDR3 is built from 13 residues. The junction had 2 bases not matched to a gene; V was cut back by 5 bases and J by 4 bases. The CDR3 loop is CASSKQGNQPQHF. For the CDR3, the DNA is TGTGCCAGCAGCAAACAGGGGAATCAGCCCCAGCATTTT. Complete variable domain (other parts from reference TRBV7-9 and TRBJ1-5): DTGVSQNPRHKITKRGQNVTFRCDPISEHNRLYWYRQTLGQGPEFLTYFQNEAQLEKSRLLSDRFSAERPKGSFSTLEIQRTEQGDSAMYLCASSKQGNQPQHFGDGTRLSIL.

The chain's CDR3 is CASSATGGNRNTEAFF. CDR3 DNA sequence: TGCGCCAGCAGCGCGACAGGGGGCAATCGGAACACTGAAGCTTTCTTT. The chain recombines TRBV5-1 with TRBJ1-1; 10 bases fit TRBD1. The CDR3 totals 16 residues. V shed 4 bases, J shed 1 base, and the junction held 7 bases outside the gene matches. From germline, CDR1 is SGHRS and CDR2 YFSETQ.

This sequence joins TRBV12-5 and TRBJ2-1; D is perhaps TRBD2 (6 bases). The CDR3 consists of 12 residues. CDR1 and CDR2 from the germline V gene are LGHNT and FRNRAP. The V gene lost 7 bases and the J gene lost 5 bases, with 9 bases spanning the gap. The CDR3 region is CASARGNNEQFF. As DNA, the CDR3 is TGTGCTAGTGCCCGGGGGAACAATGAGCAGTTCTTC.

The chain carries TRBV6-2 or TRBV6-3 and TRBJ1-1, with a tentative D call TRBD1 (5 bases). Trimming took 5 bases from V and 1 from J, leaving 11 bases between them. Germline CDR1 MNHEY, CDR2 SVGEGT. This CDR3 comprises 14 residues. CDR3: CASSHLTENTEAFF. CDR3 sequence (DNA): TGTGCCAGCAGTCATCTGACAGAGAACACTGAAGCTTTCTTT.

The rearrangement joins TRBV6-5 to TRBJ2-1, with a tentative D call TRBD2 (5 bases). Per germline, CDR1 MNHEY and CDR2 SVGAGI. The CDR3 totals 13 residues. V gave up 5 bases and J gave up 9 bases, with 14 bases separating them. This chain's CDR3 is CASSLSVEAEQFF. CDR3 in DNA: TGTGCCAGCAGTCTTTCCGTGGAGGCTGAGCAGTTCTTC.

V and J are TRBV27 and TRBJ2-7; 11 nucleotides line up with TRBD2. With V trimmed by 5 bases and J by 5 bases, 8 bases remained unmatched. CDR1 and CDR2 from the germline V gene are MNHEY and SMNVEV (reference sequence). This CDR3 is 15 amino acids long. CDR3 sequence: CASSPLAGALHEQYF. Here the CDR3 DNA reads TGTGCCAGCAGTCCACTAGCGGGAGCTTTACACGAGCAGTACTTC.

This chain joins TRBV9 and TRBJ1-3; tentative D call: TRBD1 (5 bases). Looked up from germline, CDR1 is SGDLS and CDR2 is YYNGEE. This CDR3 has 14 amino acids. Trimming stripped 0 bases from V and 2 bases from J, with 6 bases between. In DNA form, the CDR3 reads TGTGCCAGCAGCGTAGGGGGCGCTGGAAACACCATATATTTT. Amino acid sequence: CASSVGGAGNTIYF.

This clone appeared once. This chain links TRBV7-9 with TRBJ2-3, with 11 bases lining up with TRBD2. V lost 5 bases to trimming and J lost 4 bases; unmatched junction nucleotides: 5. This CDR3 spans 15 amino acids. Germline CDR1 reads SEHNR; CDR2 reads FQNEAQ (reference sequence). As DNA, the CDR3 is TGTGCCAGCAGCCTAACTAGCGGGGGATCAGATACGCAGTATTTT. This sequence encodes CASSLTSGGSDTQYF.

This clone was counted a few times. This chain connects TRBV5-1 to TRBJ1-1; D is possibly TRBD1 (5 bases). Germline V gene lookup returns CDR1 SGHRS and CDR2 YFSETQ. The CDR3 has 13 residues. Deletions cut 4 bases from V and 8 bases from J, with 15 bases between. This CDR3 is CASSDNIGGEAFF. The CDR3 DNA reads as TGCGCCAGCAGCGACAACATTGGGGGGGAAGCTTTCTTT.

The V gene is TRBV14, the J gene TRBJ2-1; D call uncertain. This CDR3 contains 11 residues. Germline values: CDR1 SGHDN, CDR2 FVKESK. Trimming took off 1 base at V and 8 bases at J, with 3 bases between the two ends. The chain's CDR3 is CASSQAYEQFF. DNA for the CDR3: TGTGCCAGCAGCCAAGCTTATGAGCAGTTCTTC.

In this sample, this clone turned up once. V is TRBV7-6 and J is TRBJ2-1; 8 bases fit TRBD2. J gave up 4 bases and V 0 bases, and 5 bases lay outside the gene matches. The CDR3 totals 16 residues. Germline CDR1 and CDR2: SGHVS and FNYEAQ. Written as DNA, the CDR3 is TGTGCCAGCAGCTTAGCCGGCACTAGCGGATACAATGAGCAGTTCTTC. It yields the protein CASSLAGTSGYNEQFF.

This sequence joins TRBV6-5 and TRBJ1-3; no reliable D call. Trimming cost V 0 bases and J 8 bases, with 8 bases left between them. The CDR3 loop spans 13 amino acids. Germline-derived CDR1 and CDR2 are MNHEY and SVGAGI. The CDR3 DNA reads as TGTGCCAGCAGTTACTCGACACTAGACACCATATATTTT. As protein: CASSYSTLDTIYF.

This chain links TRBV29-1 with TRBJ2-3; D uncertain. Germline-derived CDR1 and CDR2 are SQVTM and ANQGSEA. V was clipped by 6 bases and J by 1 base, with 5 bases between them. This CDR3 contains 11 residues. CDR3 in DNA: TGCAGCGTGAGGCGCACAGATACGCAGTATTTT. This codes for CSVRRTDTQYF.

The V call is TRBV10-2, the J call TRBJ2-1; 14 bases line up with TRBD2. The CDR3 is made up of 14 amino acids. CDR1 and CDR2 from the germline V gene are WSHSY and SAAADI. Trimming at V came to 8 bases and at J to 9 bases, leaving 6 bases not matched to a gene. The CDR3 reads CASFGTSGSGEQFF. CDR3 DNA: TGCGCCAGCTTCGGGACTAGCGGGAGCGGTGAGCAGTTCTTC.

This sequence joins TRBV5-6 and TRBJ1-5; 9 bases match TRBD1. The CDR3 length is 15 residues. V shed 4 bases and J 5 bases; nucleotides not matched to a gene: 7. The V gene's germline CDR1 is SGHDT and CDR2 YYEEEE. The CDR3 DNA reads TGTGCCAGCAGCCCCGGGACAGGGAGCCATCAGCCCCAGCATTTT. This gives the protein CASSPGTGSHQPQHF. Full variable domain (remainder filled in from reference TRBV5-6 and TRBJ1-5): DAGVTQSPTHLIKTRGQQVTLRCSPKSGHDTVSWYQQALGQGPQFIFQYYEEEERQRGNFPDRFSGHQFPNYSSELNVNALLLGDSALYLCASSPGTGSHQPQHFGDGTRLSIL.

V is TRBV19 and J is TRBJ1-2, with 12 nucleotides matching TRBD1. From germline, CDR1 is LNHDA and CDR2 SQIVND (reference sequence). V lost 3 bases and J lost 5; bases outside the gene matches: 10. The CDR3 contains 17 residues. CDR3 amino acids: CASSILYPGQGAYGYTF. The CDR3 DNA reads as TGTGCCAGTAGTATCCTCTACCCGGGACAGGGGGCGTATGGCTACACCTTC.

This clone was observed once. This chain joins TRBV5-1 and TRBJ2-1; 7 bases fit TRBD2. Germline V lookup: CDR1 SGHRS, CDR2 YFSETQ. This CDR3 spans 15 amino acids. With 0 bases clipped from V and 1 base from J, the junction kept 1 base outside the gene matches. In DNA form, the CDR3 reads TGCGCCAGCAGCTTGGAACTAGCGTCCTACAATGAGCAGTTCTTC. This encodes CASSLELASYNEQFF.

This chain joins TRBV2 and TRBJ1-1, with TRBD1 matching over 7 bases. V shed 0 bases and J 8 bases; nucleotides not matched to a gene: 6. Germline values: CDR1 SNHLY, CDR2 FYNNEI. This CDR3 contains 14 residues. The CDR3 DNA reads TGTGCCAGCAGTGAAGCCAACAGGGGTTCAGAAGCTTTCTTT. Its protein product is CASSEANRGSEAFF.

The chain carries TRBV23-1 and TRBJ2-2; 10 bases line up with TRBD2. TRBV23-1 is flagged as an ORF with uncertain function. This CDR3 region has 19 residues. V trimming: 0 bases; J trimming: 1 base; junction bases outside the gene matches: 8. CDR3: CASSQSGKSSGRNTGELFF. The CDR3 coding sequence is TGCGCCAGCAGTCAATCGGGCAAATCTAGCGGGAGGAACACCGGGGAGCTGTTTTTT.

This clone was seen more than once but under ten times. The chain joins TRBV5-6 to TRBJ1-1; 9 bases agree with TRBD1. CDR1 is SGHDT and CDR2 is YYEEEE in the germline V gene. V was clipped by 4 bases and J by 3 bases; unmatched bases: 7. This CDR3 spans 15 amino acids. CDR3 in DNA: TGTGCCAGCAGCCTCCGGGACAGGGCCTACACTGAAGCTTTCTTT. Encoded protein: CASSLRDRAYTEAFF.

The chain recombines TRBV9 with TRBJ1-6, with TRBD1 matching 7 bases. V shed 0 bases and J 7 bases; nucleotides not matched to a gene: 13. The CDR3 sequence is 18 residues long. Per the germline V gene, CDR1 is SGDLS and CDR2 is YYNGEE. The CDR3 protein is CASSVGQTTRGANSPLHF. Here the CDR3 DNA reads TGTGCCAGCAGCGTAGGCCAGACGACCAGGGGGGCAAATTCACCCCTCCACTTT.

The gene calls are TRBV15 and TRBJ1-4; 7 bases match TRBD1. The CDR3 runs 18 residues. Germline-derived CDR1 and CDR2 are LNHNV and YYDKDF (reference sequence). J lost 10 bases, V lost 4 bases, and 21 bases had no gene match. CDR3: CATSNNPVGRTGARKLFF. CDR3 DNA sequence: TGTGCCACCAGCAATAATCCGGTGGGGAGGACAGGAGCTCGAAAACTGTTTTTT.

The J gene is TRBJ1-5, the V gene TRBV7-9; D unclear. V lost 2 bases and J 5 bases, leaving 4 bases between the germline ends. The CDR3 has 12 amino acids. Germline CDR1 and CDR2: SEHNR and FQNEAQ (reference sequence). The CDR3 DNA reads TGTGCCAGCAGCTTAACAGATCAGCCCCAGCATTTT. Its protein is CASSLTDQPQHF.

The table lists this clone with a count of one. CDR3 sequence reads: CASSLWGTANQPQHF. In nucleotides, the CDR3 is TGTGCCAGCAGCTTGTGGGGGACAGCTAATCAGCCCCAGCATTTT. The V call is TRBV7-2, the J call TRBJ1-5, with 7 bases matching TRBD1. Germline values: CDR1 SGHTA, CDR2 FQGNSA. CDR3 size: 15 residues. V lost 3 bases and J lost 4; bases outside the gene matches: 6.

The chain employs TRBV30 and TRBJ1-3; D is undetermined. V lost 1 base to trimming and J lost 0 bases, with 13 bases between them. There are 16 residues in the CDR3. The germline V gene has CDR1 GTSNPN and CDR2 SVGIG (reference sequence). The CDR3 DNA reads as TGTGCCTGGAGTGCCAACACACCTAGCTCTGGAAACACCATATATTTT. It is translated as CAWSANTPSSGNTIYF.

The chain combines TRBV7-9 with TRBJ1-2; TRBD1 matches 10 bases. J was trimmed by 8 bases and V by 2 bases; bases with no gene match: 11. Germline V gives CDR1 SEHNR, CDR2 FQNEAQ (reference sequence). The CDR3 loop spans 16 amino acids. The CDR3 loop reads CASSLNLGQGLGGYTF. In DNA, the CDR3 is TGTGCCAGCAGCTTAAACCTGGGACAGGGGTTGGGAGGCTACACCTTC. The whole variable domain, remainder taken from reference TRBV7-9 and TRBJ1-2, is DTGVSQNPRHKITKRGQNVTFRCDPISEHNRLYWYRQTLGQGPEFLTYFQNEAQLEKSRLLSDRFSAERPKGSFSTLEIQRTEQGDSAMYLCASSLNLGQGLGGYTFGSGTRLTVV.

V and J are TRBV27 and TRBJ2-7; 11 nucleotides agree with TRBD1. Trimming took 2 bases from V and 7 from J; bases not matched to a gene: 1. Germline CDR1 is MNHEY and CDR2 is SMNVEV (reference sequence). The length of the CDR3 is 13 residues. For the CDR3, the DNA is TGTGCCAGCAGTTTAGGGACAGGGGGTGAGCAGTACTTC. Translated: CASSLGTGGEQYF.

This chain links TRBV15 with TRBJ2-7, with 12 bases fitting TRBD2. With 2 bases clipped from V and 0 bases from J, the junction kept 8 bases outside the gene matches. Germline V gives CDR1 LNHNV, CDR2 YYDKDF (reference sequence). The CDR3 has 18 residues. CDR3 DNA sequence: TGTGCCACCAGCAGAAAGAGAGTGACTAGCGGGGGCTCCTACGAGCAGTACTTC. Its translation is CATSRKRVTSGGSYEQYF.

This chain connects TRBV20-1 to TRBJ1-1; D is undetermined. From germline, CDR1 is DFQATT and CDR2 SNEGSKA (reference sequence). The CDR3 runs to 10 residues. Trimming shortened V by 3 bases and J by 7 bases, and 6 bases separated the two germline ends. Here the CDR3 reads CSASLDEAFF. CDR3 coding DNA: TGCAGTGCTAGTTTAGATGAAGCTTTCTTT.

The chain employs TRBV12-5 and TRBJ2-1; perhaps TRBD2 as D (5 bases). The CDR3 contains 18 residues. Trimming took 2 bases from V and 0 from J, leaving 17 bases between them. Germline CDR1 and CDR2: LGHNT and FRNRAP. The CDR3 region is CASGLPRRAVSSYNEQFF. The DNA of the CDR3 is TGTGCTAGTGGTTTGCCCCGACGAGCGGTAAGCTCCTACAATGAGCAGTTCTTC.

CDR3 amino acids: CASRPQGRYTEAFF. CDR3 sequence (DNA): TGTGCCAGCAGACCTCAGGGTCGGTACACTGAAGCTTTCTTT. This rearrangement joins TRBV27 to TRBJ1-1, with D tentatively TRBD1 (5 bases). Trimming shortened V by 6 bases and J by 3 bases, and 14 bases separated the two germline ends. This CDR3 has 14 amino acids. Germline CDR1 is MNHEY and CDR2 is SMNVEV (reference sequence).